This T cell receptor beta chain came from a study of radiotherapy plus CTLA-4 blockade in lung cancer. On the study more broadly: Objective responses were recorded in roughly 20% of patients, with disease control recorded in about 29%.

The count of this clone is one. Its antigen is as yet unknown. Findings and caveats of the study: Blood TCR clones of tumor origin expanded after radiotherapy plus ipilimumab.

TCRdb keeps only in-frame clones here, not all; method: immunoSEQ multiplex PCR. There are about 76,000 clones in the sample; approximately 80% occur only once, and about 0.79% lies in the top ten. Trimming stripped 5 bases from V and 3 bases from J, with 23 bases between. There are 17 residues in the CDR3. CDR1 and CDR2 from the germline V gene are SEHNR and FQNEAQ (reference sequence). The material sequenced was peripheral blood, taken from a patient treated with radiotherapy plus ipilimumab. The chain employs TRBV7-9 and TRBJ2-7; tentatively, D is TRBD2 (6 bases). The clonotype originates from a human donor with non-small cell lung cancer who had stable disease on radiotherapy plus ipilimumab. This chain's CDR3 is CASSRLGRQGIGYEQYF. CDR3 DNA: TGTGCCAGCAGCCGACTAGGCCGGCAGGGCATCGGCTACGAGCAGTACTTC.